These T cell receptor beta chains were read from a single sample in a study of cytomegalovirus exposure and HLA in healthy donors. Some clones are missing from TCRdb's copy, which holds only in-frame ones; the method was immunoSEQ multiplex PCR. The sample includes approximately 120,000 clones. The sequencing sample was made of PBMCs. The receptors originated from a woman aged 60-75 years in good health and CMV-seronegative. CDR3s include the opening cysteine and the closing phenylalanine or tryptophan. D genes are given only for firm matches.

TRBV29-1	TRBD1	TRBJ2-7	CSVGTGTYEQYF	TGCAGCGTCGGGACAGGGACCTACGAGCAGTACTTC
TRBV10-3	.	TRBJ1-2	CAISEFGAYGYTF	TGTGCCATCAGTGAGTTCGGAGCCTATGGCTACACCTTC
TRBV10-3	.	TRBJ2-7	CAISESSRGYEQYF	TGTGCCATCAGTGAGTCCAGTAGGGGGTACGAGCAGTACTTC
TRBV7-3	.	TRBJ1-6	CASSRRAQGGNSPLHF	TGTGCCAGCAGCCGTAGGGCACAGGGTGGTAATTCACCCCTCCACTTT
TRBV9	.	TRBJ2-7	CASSSTPGVGYDEQYF	TGTGCCAGCAGTTCTACCCCAGGGGTGGGTTACGACGAGCAGTACTTC
TRBV10-3	TRBD1	TRBJ2-7	CAISESWGRGNGNYEQYF	TGTGCCATCAGTGAGTCGTGGGGCAGGGGGAACGGTAACTACGAGCAGTACTTC
TRBV4-1	.	TRBJ1-1	CASSPHRVRTEAFF	TGCGCCAGCAGCCCCCACAGGGTACGTACTGAAGCTTTCTTT
TRBV2	.	TRBJ1-2	CASSEQTTKEGYTF	TGTGCCAGCAGTGAACAAACAACGAAGGAGGGCTACACCTTC
TRBV13	TRBD2	TRBJ2-1	CASSPLVELAGGYNEQFF	TGTGCCAGCAGCCCCCTTGTTGAGTTAGCGGGAGGTTACAATGAGCAGTTCTTC
TRBV7-8	.	TRBJ1-2	CASSLWGVGYGYTF	TGTGCCAGCAGCTTATGGGGGGTGGGGTATGGCTACACCTTC
TRBV28	TRBD1	TRBJ1-2	CASSGTVYGYTF	TGTGCCAGCAGCGGGACAGTCTATGGCTACACCTTC
TRBV27	.	TRBJ1-5	CASSFLPVRSNQPQHF	TGTGCCAGCAGTTTTCTCCCTGTACGGAGCAATCAGCCCCAGCATTTT
TRBV5-6	TRBD2	TRBJ2-1	CASSSRRLAGVGYNEQFF	TGTGCCAGCAGCTCCCGGCGTTTAGCGGGAGTTGGCTACAATGAGCAGTTCTTC
TRBV7-8	TRBD1	TRBJ1-5	CASSLDSGGFQPQHF	TGTGCCAGCAGCTTAGATTCAGGGGGCTTTCAGCCCCAGCATTTT
TRBV12-2	.	TRBJ1-5	CASRYLRVGQPQHF	TGTGCAAGTCGCTATCTCAGGGTAGGTCAGCCCCAGCATTTT
TRBV6-5	TRBD1	TRBJ1-1	CATQGARAFF	TGTGCCACGCAGGGGGCGAGGGCTTTCTTT
TRBV4-2	TRBD2	TRBJ2-7	CASSQGSGGPYEQYF	TGTGCCAGCAGCCAAGGATCGGGAGGGCCCTACGAGCAGTACTTC
TRBV18	.	TRBJ1-2	CASSPSELLTNYGYTF	TGTGCCAGCTCACCATCGGAGCTACTTACCAACTATGGCTACACCTTC
TRBV5-8	.	TRBJ1-1	CASSLYNGDTEAFF	TGTGCCAGCAGCTTGTATAACGGAGACACTGAAGCTTTCTTT
TRBV4-1	.	TRBJ2-2	CASSHLERALKTGELFF	TGCGCCAGCAGCCACCTCGAGCGGGCTCTTAAAACCGGGGAGCTGTTTTTT
TRBV5-1	TRBD1	TRBJ2-1	CASSPATGGANEQFF	TGCGCCAGCAGCCCCGCGACAGGGGGAGCGAATGAGCAGTTCTTC
TRBV19	TRBD1	TRBJ1-4	CATQSYRGSNEKLFF	TGTGCCACCCAATCCTACAGGGGGTCTAATGAAAAACTGTTTTTT
TRBV19	.	TRBJ2-7	CASSIGRTGLYEQYF	TGTGCCAGTAGTATAGGTCGGACGGGACTCTACGAGCAGTACTTC